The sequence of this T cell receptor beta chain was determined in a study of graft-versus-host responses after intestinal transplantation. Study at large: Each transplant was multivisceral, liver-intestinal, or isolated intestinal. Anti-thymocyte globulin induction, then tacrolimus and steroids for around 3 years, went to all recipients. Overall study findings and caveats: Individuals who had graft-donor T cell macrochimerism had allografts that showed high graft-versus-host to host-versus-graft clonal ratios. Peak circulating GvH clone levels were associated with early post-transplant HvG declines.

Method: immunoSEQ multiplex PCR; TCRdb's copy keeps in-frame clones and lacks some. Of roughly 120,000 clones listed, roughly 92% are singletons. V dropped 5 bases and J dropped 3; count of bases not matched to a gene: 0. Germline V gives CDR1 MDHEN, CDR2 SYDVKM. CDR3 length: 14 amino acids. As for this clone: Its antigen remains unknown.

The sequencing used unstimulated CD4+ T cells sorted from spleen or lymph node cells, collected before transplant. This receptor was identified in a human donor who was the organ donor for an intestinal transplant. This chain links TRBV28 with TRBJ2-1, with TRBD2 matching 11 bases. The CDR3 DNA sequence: TGTGCCAGCAGTGGGACTAGCGGCTACAATGAGCAGTTCTTC. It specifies CASSGTSGYNEQFF.